This entry is about one T cell receptor beta chain. The CDR3 totals 13 residues. V gave up 4 bases and J gave up 5 bases, with 12 bases separating them. CDR1 is LNHDA and CDR2 is SQIVND in the germline V gene (reference sequence). This table comes from immunoSEQ multiplex PCR, and its TCRdb copy is limited to in-frame clones, with some not included. The data contain fewer than 130,000 clones, more than 90% of them singletons. This sample stems from a study of T cell responses to AZD1222 COVID-19 vaccine. The sample here was peripheral blood, taken 28 days after the second AZD1222 dose. The V and J genes are TRBV19 and TRBJ2-7; D is unresolved. The receptor was isolated from an adult who received the AZD1222 COVID-19 vaccine. The CDR3 loop is CASSTAGRHEQYF. The CDR3 nucleotides are TGTGCCAGTAGTACGGCAGGTCGCCACGAGCAGTACTTC.